This T cell receptor beta chain was observed in a study of technical replicates of blood from a handful of donors. Assay used: immunoSEQ multiplex PCR; TCRdb lists only in-frame clones, some missing. The sample contains tens of thousands of clones, approximately 93% of which appear only once. This CDR3 contains 11 residues. The V gene lost 8 bases and the J gene lost 5 bases, with 9 bases spanning the gap. CDR1 is SGHTA, CDR2 FQGNSA, per germline. Sequenced: T cells isolated from PBMCs. This TCR was recovered from a human donor in good health. This rearrangement joins TRBV7-2 to TRBJ1-2, with unresolved D. CDR3 nucleotides: TGTGCCAGCTACGGAGTGTATGGCTACACCTTC. It is translated as CASYGVYGYTF.